This entry features one TCR beta chain sequence. One end of the junction varies from germline; a read error may be responsible. Germline values: CDR1 MGHRA, CDR2 YSYEKL. The CDR3 runs 16 residues. The sample belongs to a study of shared clonotypes between healthy human individuals. The donor population consisted of healthy HIV-negative adults with no recent acute infections or vaccinations. Using immunoSEQ multiplex PCR, the repertoire was profiled, and TCRdb retains in-frame clones only, with some absent. The sample contains roughly 2 million clones, around 95% of which appear only once. The specimen was naive CD4+ T cells sorted from blood. Specified subset: CD45RA+ positively selected. V is TRBV4-1 and J is TRBJ2-2; 8 bases are shared with TRBD1. The clonotype comes from a man younger than 35 in good health. CDR3 nucleotide sequence: TGCGCCAGCAGCCAGCCGGGAGACAGGGGTGGCGGGGTGCTGTTTTTT. It is translated as CASSQPGDRGGGVLFF.